Shown below are 17 T cell receptor beta chains from a single sample sequenced in a study of blood T cells in healthy people across ages (dated by TCRdb to between 2015 and 2016). The library was prepared using 5' RACE. The sequencer listed for this sample is Illumina HiSeq 2500. The second PCR ran for roughly 7 to 11 cycles and used a J-beta primer mix along with a sample-barcoded 5' primer. Using fastp trimming at Q25 and MiXCR clonotype assembly, TCRdb reanalyzed the public sequencing data and kept in-frame beta chains. Every entry covers one CDR3 protein and lists the most common genes and DNA from its rows. Present in this sample are more than 1 million distinct CDR3 sequences, 40% to 55% of which were seen just once. The top ten hold approximately 17% of the sample. Sequenced material: blood. Receptor source: a woman aged 60-75 years in good health.

Remarks on this clonotype: One junction end disagrees with the germline gene, perhaps due to a read error. This sequence joins TRBV14 and TRBJ1-2, with D possibly being TRBD1 (5 bases). The CDR3 sequence is 17 residues long. Germline V gene lookup returns CDR1 SGHDN and CDR2 FVKESK. This CDR3 is CAGSQGFRDGRDYGYTF. In DNA form, the CDR3 reads TGTGCCGGCAGCCAAGGTTTCCGGGACGGGAGGGACTATGGCTACACCTTC.

In this sample, this clonotype turned up a few times. The CDR3 coding sequence is TGTGCCAGCAGCTGGATAAATGGTGGGAAAGAGACCCAGTACTTC. It translates to CASSWINGGKETQYF. The gene calls are TRBV11-1 and TRBJ2-5, with D unclear. Germline V gives CDR1 SGHAT, CDR2 FQDESV (reference sequence). CDR3 length: 15 amino acids. V was shortened by 4 bases and J by 3 bases, with 15 bases between the two germline ends.

The genes are TRBV5-1 and TRBJ1-2; perhaps TRBD1 as D (6 bases). CDR3 size: 12 residues. V shed 5 bases and J shed 6 bases, with 11 bases lying between them. Germline-derived CDR1 and CDR2 are SGHRS and YFSETQ. CDR3 protein: CASRQPGDGYTF. For the CDR3, the DNA is TGCGCCAGCAGACAACCAGGGGATGGCTACACCTTC.

This clonotype was observed a few times. The chain joins TRBV29-1 to TRBJ2-7; 14 bases map to TRBD2. Germline V gene sequence: CDR1 SQVTM, CDR2 ANQGSEA. Losses at the gene ends were 6 bases for V and 5 bases for J; bases not matched to a gene: 6. The CDR3 contains 14 residues. CDR3 amino acids: CSVGTSGRYDEQYF. CDR3 nucleotides: TGCAGCGTCGGGACTAGCGGGAGATACGACGAGCAGTACTTC.

J is TRBJ2-3 and V is TRBV5-1; TRBD2 matches at 8 bases. Germline V gene lookup returns CDR1 SGHRS and CDR2 YFSETQ. After removal of 5 bases from V and 4 bases from J, the junction contained 12 bases not matched to a gene. The CDR3 has 16 amino acids. The CDR3 here is CASSPHTSGYADTQYF. The CDR3 DNA follows: TGCGCCAGCAGTCCCCACACTAGCGGATACGCAGATACGCAGTATTTT.

This clonotype turned up a few times. The V gene is TRBV27, the J gene TRBJ1-5, with D uncertain. CDR1 MNHEY and CDR2 SMNVEV come from the germline V gene (reference sequence). Trimming cost V 8 bases and J 4 bases, with 15 bases left between them. This CDR3 is 14 amino acids long. The CDR3 sequence: CASSGEGANQPQHF. CDR3 nucleotide sequence: TGTGCCAGCTCCGGTGAGGGAGCAAATCAGCCCCAGCATTTT.

This clonotype occurred a few times. The chain's CDR3 is CASSVDPGTYRVYTF. The CDR3 region has the DNA TGTGCCAGCAGCGTAGATCCCGGGACTTACCGGGTCTACACCTTC. The chain uses TRBV9 and TRBJ1-2; maybe TRBD1 (5 bases). There are 15 residues in the CDR3. Trimming pared 0 bases from V and 10 bases from J, leaving 19 bases between. CDR1 and CDR2 from the germline V gene are SGDLS and YYNGEE.

The V call is TRBV7-2, the J call TRBJ1-1, with no clear D. CDR3 length equals 15 residues. V was cut by 0 bases and J by 0 bases, with 8 bases left in between. Germline CDR1 reads SGHTA; CDR2 reads FQGNSA. The CDR3 loop reads CASSLAGSVNTEAFF. For the CDR3, the DNA is TGTGCCAGCAGCTTAGCGGGATCAGTGAACACTGAAGCTTTCTTT.

This clonotype appeared a few times. The chain couples TRBV28 to TRBJ2-5, with D maybe TRBD2 (6 bases). CDR1 MDHEN and CDR2 SYDVKM come from the germline V gene. CDR3 length equals 15 residues. The germline V and J ends were trimmed by 6 bases and 3 bases, with 17 bases remaining between them. CDR3 sequence: CASRIGGSSKETQYF. For the CDR3, the DNA is TGTGCCAGCAGGATAGGAGGGTCGAGCAAAGAGACCCAGTACTTC.

The table lists this clonotype with many counts. The genes are TRBV29-1 and TRBJ2-7; 11 bases fit TRBD1. J gave up 2 bases and V 7 bases, and 4 bases lay outside the gene matches. Germline CDR1 and CDR2: SQVTM and ANQGSEA. This CDR3 is 13 amino acids long. The CDR3 nucleotides read TGCAGCGCGACGGACAGGGGGCCCTACGAGCAGTACTTC. It codes for CSATDRGPYEQYF.

The chain recombines TRBV28 with TRBJ2-4; 7 nucleotides align to TRBD1. The end of the DNA is better explained by TRBJ2-7, so the J call may be wrong. The CDR3 is 13 residues long. Germline V gene sequence: CDR1 MDHEN, CDR2 SYDVKM. The CDR3 DNA is TGTGCCAGCAGGAAACAGGGGTCCCACGAGCAGTACTTC. Translating it yields CASRKQGSHEQYF.

This clonotype occurred a few times. A much larger clonotype is one base distant, so this may be a read error. The gene calls are TRBV7-6 and TRBJ1-5; no clear D gene. Germline CDR1 SGHVS, CDR2 FNYEAQ. This CDR3 is 15 amino acids long. V was clipped by 4 bases and J by 2 bases, with 12 bases between them. The CDR3 nucleotides read TGTGCCAGCAGCTCAGAGGGCGTGGGCAATCAGCCCCAGCATTTT. Protein product: CASSSEGVGNQPQHF.

There are a few counts of this clonotype. The chain couples TRBV5-1 to TRBJ2-7; TRBD1 might be the D (7 bases). Germline CDR1 and CDR2: SGHRS and YFSETQ. This CDR3 is 15 amino acids long. The V end was cut by 3 bases, the J end by 2 bases, with 15 bases between. The CDR3: CASSSSGGRTYEQYF. CDR3 sequence (DNA): TGCGCCAGCAGCTCCTCAGGGGGGAGGACCTACGAGCAGTACTTC.

The J gene is TRBJ1-4, the V gene TRBV6-2 or TRBV6-3, with 7 nucleotides matching TRBD1. Germline CDR1 reads MNHEY; CDR2 reads SVGEGT. The CDR3 is 15 residues long. The J segment lost 7 bases and the V segment lost 6 bases, leaving 11 bases of the junction unmatched. This CDR3 is CASRQDREVREKLFF. DNA of the CDR3: TGTGCCAGCAGACAAGACAGGGAGGTCCGTGAAAAACTGTTTTTT.

This chain links TRBV30 with TRBJ2-5; D remains ambiguous. The V and J ends lost 5 bases and 4 bases respectively, with 14 bases between them. The CDR3 sequence is 13 residues long. Per the germline V gene, CDR1 is GTSNPN and CDR2 is SVGIG (reference sequence). The CDR3 DNA reads TGTGCCTGGTGTCCGAGACCACTAGAGACCCAGTACTTC. This encodes CAWCPRPLETQYF.

The chain carries TRBV12-3 or TRBV12-4 and TRBJ1-4; D is unresolved. Between the trimmed V and J ends, which lost 5 bases and 4 bases, there was a span of 14 bases. The CDR3 has 15 amino acids. The CDR3 DNA follows: TGTGCCAGCAGTCTTGGACCGGGTATTAATGAAAAACTGTTTTTT. It yields the protein CASSLGPGINEKLFF.

The chain links TRBV19 to TRBJ2-1, with 7 bases identical to TRBD2. The junction had 7 bases not matched to a gene; V was cut back by 7 bases and J by 7 bases. The CDR3 runs 13 residues. From germline, CDR1 is LNHDA and CDR2 SQIVND (reference sequence). The CDR3 region is CASTGVRENEQFF. The CDR3 DNA reads as TGTGCCAGTACGGGGGTGCGGGAGAATGAGCAGTTCTTC.